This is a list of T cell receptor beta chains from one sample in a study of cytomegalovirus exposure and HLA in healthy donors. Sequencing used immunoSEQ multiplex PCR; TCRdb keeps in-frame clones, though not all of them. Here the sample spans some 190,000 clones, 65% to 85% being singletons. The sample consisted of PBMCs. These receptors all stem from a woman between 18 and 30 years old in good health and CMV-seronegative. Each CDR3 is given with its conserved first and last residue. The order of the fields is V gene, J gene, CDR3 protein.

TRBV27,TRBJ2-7,CASSSHGAGGGEQYF
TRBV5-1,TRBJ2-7,CASSLDRGYEQYF
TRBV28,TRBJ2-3,CASTSGDTQYF
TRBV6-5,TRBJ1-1,CASSLQGSTEAFF
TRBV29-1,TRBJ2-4,CSVALAGGPGDIQYF
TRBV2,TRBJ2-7,CASSEGQRGPYEQYF
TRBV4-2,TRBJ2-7,CASSPGQYEQYF
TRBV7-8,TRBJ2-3,CASSPSPRGATDTQYF
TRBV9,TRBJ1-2,CASSVDGQADYGYTF
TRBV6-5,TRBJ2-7,CASSYSAPPYEQYF
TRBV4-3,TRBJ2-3,CASSQDTERRTQYF
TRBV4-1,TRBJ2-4,CASSQDSGGPGNIQYF
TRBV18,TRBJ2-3,CASSRGLRDREIDTQYF
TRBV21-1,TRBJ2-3,CASRGGEVTDTQYF
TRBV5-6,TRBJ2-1,CASSLVSNNEQFF
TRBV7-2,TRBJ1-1,CASSLHPGINTEAFF